This TCR beta chain was captured in a study of graft-versus-host responses after intestinal transplantation. Study-wide background: Recipients had multivisceral, liver-intestinal, or isolated intestinal transplants.

Clones were sequenced by immunoSEQ multiplex PCR, and TCRdb holds only the in-frame ones, with some missing. The table records 90,000 to 95,000 clones, 75% to 95% of them present only once. In regard to this clone: Its specificity is not known.

The CDR3 is 15 residues long. Germline V gives CDR1 SGDLS, CDR2 YYNGEE. V shed 0 bases and J 2 bases; nucleotides not matched to a gene: 3. This clonotype was sampled from a human donor who received an intestinal transplant. The material sequenced was unstimulated CD8+ T cells sorted from spleen or lymph node cells, taken before intestinal transplant. The V gene is TRBV9, the J gene TRBJ2-7; 9 bases are a match to TRBD2. The chain's CDR3 is CASSVGVAGAYEQYF. CDR3 sequence (DNA): TGTGCCAGCAGCGTAGGGGTAGCGGGAGCCTACGAGCAGTACTTC.